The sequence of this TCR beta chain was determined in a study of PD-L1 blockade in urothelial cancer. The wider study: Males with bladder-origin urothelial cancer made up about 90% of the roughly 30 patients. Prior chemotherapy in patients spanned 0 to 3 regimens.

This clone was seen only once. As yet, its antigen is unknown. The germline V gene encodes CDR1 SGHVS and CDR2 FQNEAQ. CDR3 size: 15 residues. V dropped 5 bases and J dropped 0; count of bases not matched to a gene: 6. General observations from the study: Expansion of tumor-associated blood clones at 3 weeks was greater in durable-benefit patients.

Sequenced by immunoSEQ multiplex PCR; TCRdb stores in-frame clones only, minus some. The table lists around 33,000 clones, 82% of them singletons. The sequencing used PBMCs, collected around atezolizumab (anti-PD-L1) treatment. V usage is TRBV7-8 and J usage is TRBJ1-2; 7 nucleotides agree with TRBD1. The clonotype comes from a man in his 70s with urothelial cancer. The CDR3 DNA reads TGTGCCAGCAGCCTTTCCGGGACAGCTAACTATGGCTACACCTTC. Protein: CASSLSGTANYGYTF.